What follows is one TCR beta chain and its context. Its antigen is unknown. The data stem from a study of graft-versus-host responses after intestinal transplantation. Study summary: Among the recipients, transplants were multivisceral, liver-intestinal, or isolated intestinal. Recipients were all induced with anti-thymocyte globulin, then given tacrolimus and steroids for two to three years. Study-level points and caveats: GvH clones detected in recipient marrow included some appearing first in ileum or blood.

Germline CDR1 and CDR2: WNHNN and SYGVQD (reference sequence). The length of the CDR3 is 12 residues. Trimming shortened V by 3 bases and J by 5 bases, and 7 bases separated the two germline ends. Sequenced by immunoSEQ multiplex PCR; TCRdb stores in-frame clones only, minus some. The sample lists tens of thousands of clones; around 91% were seen once. V usage is TRBV10-1 and J usage is TRBJ1-1, with D uncertain. This receptor was identified in a human donor who received an intestinal transplant. Here the sequenced sample was unstimulated CD8+ T cells sorted from spleen or lymph node cells, taken before intestinal transplant. The DNA of the CDR3 is TGCGCCAGCAGTGAATCGGGGACTGAAGCTTTCTTT. Translating it yields CASSESGTEAFF.